This TCR beta chain was recovered during a study of beta chain features in type 1 diabetes. The table lists this clone with a few counts. Expressed TCRB transcripts were sequenced, since all the RNA that had been isolated was reverse transcribed. Assay used: immunoSEQ multiplex PCR; TCRdb lists only in-frame clones, some missing. The profile shows 850,000 to 900,000 clones, 15% to 20% of them singletons. The germline CDR1 and CDR2 sequences are SEHNR and FQNEAQ (reference sequence). V lost 7 bases to trimming and J lost 5 bases; unmatched junction nucleotides: 14. The CDR3 contains 16 residues. Donors contributed one heparinised blood draw apiece, averaging about 120 mL.

What was sequenced was naive CD4+ T cells from blood. This rearrangement joins TRBV7-9 to TRBJ2-1; 7 bases align to TRBD1. This TCR derives from a woman younger than 35 in good health. CDR3 sequence: CASTTFGQETDNEQFF. In DNA, the CDR3 is TGTGCCAGCACCACTTTCGGACAGGAAACGGACAATGAGCAGTTCTTC.